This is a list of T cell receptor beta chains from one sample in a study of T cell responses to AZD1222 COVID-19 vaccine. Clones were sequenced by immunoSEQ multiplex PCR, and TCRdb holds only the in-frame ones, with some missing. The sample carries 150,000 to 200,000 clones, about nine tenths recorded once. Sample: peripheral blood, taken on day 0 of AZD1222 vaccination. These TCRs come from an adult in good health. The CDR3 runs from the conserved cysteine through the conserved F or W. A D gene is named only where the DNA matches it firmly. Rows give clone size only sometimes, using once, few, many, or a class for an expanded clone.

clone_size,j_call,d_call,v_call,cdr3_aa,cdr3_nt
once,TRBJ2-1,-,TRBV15,CATSRGRSSYNEQFF,TGTGCCACCAGCAGAGGACGGAGCTCCTACAATGAGCAGTTCTTC
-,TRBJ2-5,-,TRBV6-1,CASSEGGSLYQETQYF,TGTGCCAGCAGTGAAGGCGGTAGCCTGTACCAAGAGACCCAGTACTTC
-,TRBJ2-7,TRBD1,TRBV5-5,CASSPGTGGYEQYF,TGTGCCAGCAGTCCCGGGACAGGGGGCTACGAGCAGTACTTC
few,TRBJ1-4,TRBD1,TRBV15,CATSSRDSPNEKLFF,TGTGCCACCAGCAGCCGGGACAGCCCTAATGAAAAACTGTTTTTT
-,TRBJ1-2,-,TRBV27,CATSRTAANYGYTF,TGTGCCACCTCCCGGACTGCGGCTAACTATGGCTACACCTTC
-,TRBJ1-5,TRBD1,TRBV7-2,CASSLTTGVRQPQHF,TGTGCCAGCAGCTTAACGACAGGGGTTCGACAGCCCCAGCATTTT
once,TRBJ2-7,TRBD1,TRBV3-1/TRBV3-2,CASSQGTGGTYF,TGTGCCAGCAGCCAGGGGACAGGGGGGACGTACTTC
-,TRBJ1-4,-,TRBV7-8,CASSSLPTNEKLFF,TGTGCCAGCAGTAGTCTCCCTACTAATGAAAAACTGTTTTTT
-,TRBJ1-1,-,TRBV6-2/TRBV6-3,CASSSYGRVNTEAFF,TGTGCCAGCAGTAGTTACGGAAGGGTGAACACTGAAGCTTTCTTT
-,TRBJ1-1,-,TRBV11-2,CASSLGGDTEAFF,TGTGCCAGCAGCTTAGGAGGGGATACTGAAGCTTTCTTT
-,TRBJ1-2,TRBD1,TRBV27,CASSLSRQGANYGYTF,TGTGCCAGCAGTTTATCGCGACAGGGGGCTAACTATGGCTACACCTTC
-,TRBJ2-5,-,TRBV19,CASSPGGGETQYF,TGTGCCAGTAGTCCAGGGGGGGGAGAGACCCAGTACTTC
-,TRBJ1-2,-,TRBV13,CASSFGTHYGYTF,TGTGCCAGCAGCTTCGGGACACACTATGGCTACACCTTC
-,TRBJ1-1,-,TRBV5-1,CASSSQYEAFF,TGCGCCAGCAGCTCGCAATATGAAGCTTTCTTT
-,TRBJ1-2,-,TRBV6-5,CASSRVGDTLYGYTF,TGTGCCAGCAGTCGGGTGGGTGACACACTCTATGGCTACACCTTC
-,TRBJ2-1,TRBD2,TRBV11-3,CASSFGLAGGPSDNEQFF,TGTGCCAGCAGCTTCGGACTAGCGGGAGGCCCCTCCGACAATGAGCAGTTCTTC
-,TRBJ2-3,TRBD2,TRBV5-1,CASSLVGLAGLVADTQYF,TGCGCCAGCAGCTTGGTGGGGCTAGCGGGCCTTGTGGCAGATACGCAGTATTTT
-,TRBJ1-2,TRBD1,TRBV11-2,CASSREPGTGFVYGYTF,TGTGCCAGCAGCCGTGAACCCGGGACAGGGTTTGTCTATGGCTACACCTTC